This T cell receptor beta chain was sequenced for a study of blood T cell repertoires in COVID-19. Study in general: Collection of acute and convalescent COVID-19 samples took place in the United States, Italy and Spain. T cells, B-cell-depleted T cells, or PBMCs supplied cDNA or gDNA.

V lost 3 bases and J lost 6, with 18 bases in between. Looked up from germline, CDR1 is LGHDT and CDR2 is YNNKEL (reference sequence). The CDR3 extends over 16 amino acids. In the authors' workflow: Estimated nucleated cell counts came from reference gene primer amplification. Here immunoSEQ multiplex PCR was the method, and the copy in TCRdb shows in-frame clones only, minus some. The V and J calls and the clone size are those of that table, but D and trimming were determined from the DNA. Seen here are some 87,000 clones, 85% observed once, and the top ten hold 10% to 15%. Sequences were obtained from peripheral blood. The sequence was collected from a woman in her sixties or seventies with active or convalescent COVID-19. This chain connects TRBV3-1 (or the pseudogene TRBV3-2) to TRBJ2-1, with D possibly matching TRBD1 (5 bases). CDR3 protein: CASSQGQNGIVNEQFF. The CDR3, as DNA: TGTGCCAGCAGCCAGGGGCAAAACGGCATCGTCAATGAGCAGTTCTTC.